These T cell receptor beta chains were read from a single sample in a study of monozygotic twins with inflammatory bowel disease. TCRdb re-analyzed the 5' RACE reads; it lists each CDR3 protein once, without DNA. The sample's table shows around 200,000 distinct CDR3 sequences. The source material was blood. The source is a human donor with ulcerative colitis or Crohn's disease, or a healthy co-twin of an affected twin (not recorded which). The CDR3 runs from the conserved cysteine through the conserved F or W. Fields, in order: V gene, J gene, CDR3 protein.

v_call: TRBV7-3; j_call: TRBJ2-3; cdr3_aa: CASSFYSGSTDTQYF
v_call: TRBV27; j_call: TRBJ2-1; cdr3_aa: CASARLDSYNEQFF
v_call: TRBV20-1; j_call: TRBJ1-1; cdr3_aa: CGVKPGQGVTEAFF
v_call: TRBV5-1; j_call: TRBJ2-7; cdr3_aa: CASSSGPEVYEQYF
v_call: TRBV11-2; j_call: TRBJ2-2; cdr3_aa: CASSGLAANTGELFF
v_call: TRBV5-1; j_call: TRBJ1-2; cdr3_aa: CASSPTNGYGYTF
v_call: TRBV5-6; j_call: TRBJ2-5; cdr3_aa: CASSRGLAGQETQYF
v_call: TRBV6-5; j_call: TRBJ1-6; cdr3_aa: CASSLLDSLNSPLHF
v_call: TRBV6-1; j_call: TRBJ2-5; cdr3_aa: CASREGLAQYF
v_call: TRBV11-3; j_call: TRBJ1-6; cdr3_aa: CASSFAYNSPLHF
v_call: TRBV18; j_call: TRBJ1-1; cdr3_aa: CASSPGGLSEAFF
v_call: TRBV28; j_call: TRBJ2-2; cdr3_aa: CASAWDRGLGGELFF
v_call: TRBV12-3/TRBV12-4; j_call: TRBJ1-6; cdr3_aa: CASSPSPLRSPLHF
v_call: TRBV5-1; j_call: TRBJ1-1; cdr3_aa: CASSLAFLGLSNTEAFF
v_call: TRBV20-1; j_call: TRBJ2-7; cdr3_aa: CSASETTVYEQYF
v_call: TRBV15; j_call: TRBJ1-5; cdr3_aa: CATSRDRQRNQPQHF
v_call: TRBV18; j_call: TRBJ2-1; cdr3_aa: CASSPDRVGIEQFF
v_call: TRBV5-1; j_call: TRBJ1-2; cdr3_aa: CASQPLAEEKYTF
v_call: TRBV5-1; j_call: TRBJ1-5; cdr3_aa: CASSLAAGHQPQHF
v_call: TRBV6-1; j_call: TRBJ1-4; cdr3_aa: CASSEGRGAEKLFF
v_call: TRBV12-3/TRBV12-4; j_call: TRBJ2-7; cdr3_aa: CASSPGKDTFYEQYF
v_call: TRBV20-1; j_call: TRBJ2-1; cdr3_aa: CSAYDTGPNEQFF
v_call: TRBV5-1; j_call: TRBJ2-5; cdr3_aa: CASSRSDPVQETQYF
v_call: TRBV7-8; j_call: TRBJ2-3; cdr3_aa: CASSPRGGLGDTQYF
v_call: TRBV5-4; j_call: TRBJ2-3; cdr3_aa: CASSLEQGPRGASDTQYF
v_call: TRBV14; j_call: TRBJ1-1; cdr3_aa: CASSQHDRHSYPNTEAFF
v_call: TRBV5-1; j_call: TRBJ2-7; cdr3_aa: CASSHDREQYF
v_call: TRBV5-1; j_call: TRBJ1-4; cdr3_aa: CASSLNSRGDEKLFF
v_call: TRBV3-1; j_call: TRBJ1-5; cdr3_aa: CASSQRPGRDQPQHF
v_call: TRBV20-1; j_call: TRBJ2-3; cdr3_aa: CSARSAGTSGYTQYF
v_call: TRBV7-6; j_call: TRBJ2-1; cdr3_aa: CASSTGTSGGAYEQFF
v_call: TRBV20-1; j_call: TRBJ2-5; cdr3_aa: CSASGLGPQYF
v_call: TRBV3-1; j_call: TRBJ2-1; cdr3_aa: CASSQDTGQTRSFLYNEQFF
v_call: TRBV11-2; j_call: TRBJ2-4; cdr3_aa: CASSLDLSEAKNIQYF
v_call: TRBV5-1; j_call: TRBJ2-3; cdr3_aa: CASSFPGLAGPDTQYF
v_call: TRBV6-5; j_call: TRBJ2-1; cdr3_aa: CASSYSPASGGLYNEQFF
v_call: TRBV20-1; j_call: TRBJ1-4; cdr3_aa: CSARDVDWGEKLFF
v_call: TRBV10-3; j_call: TRBJ2-1; cdr3_aa: CAISEVANIYNEQFF
v_call: TRBV10-3; j_call: TRBJ2-1; cdr3_aa: CAISEPTAGGWDNEQFF
v_call: TRBV5-1; j_call: TRBJ2-4; cdr3_aa: CASSLADPVVFENIQYF
v_call: TRBV5-1; j_call: TRBJ1-3; cdr3_aa: CASRFDRGTGNTIYF
v_call: TRBV11-1; j_call: TRBJ1-1; cdr3_aa: CASSVGQGRVAAFF
v_call: TRBV5-1; j_call: TRBJ2-5; cdr3_aa: CASSPGQALLQETQYF
v_call: TRBV20-1; j_call: TRBJ1-2; cdr3_aa: CSATFPAYGYTF
v_call: TRBV10-3; j_call: TRBJ2-1; cdr3_aa: CASRRRGGNEQFF
v_call: TRBV29-1; j_call: TRBJ2-3; cdr3_aa: CSVGGFRTDTQYF
v_call: TRBV9; j_call: TRBJ2-5; cdr3_aa: CASSIGTAQETQYF
v_call: TRBV7-8; j_call: TRBJ1-6; cdr3_aa: CASSLASSYNSPLHF
v_call: TRBV5-1; j_call: TRBJ1-6; cdr3_aa: CASSLSGQYNSPLHF
v_call: TRBV20-1; j_call: TRBJ1-2; cdr3_aa: CSASLLGGAGYTF
v_call: TRBV27; j_call: TRBJ1-2; cdr3_aa: CASSPEGRGRGYTF
v_call: TRBV20-1; j_call: TRBJ1-1; cdr3_aa: CSAETGAMNTEAFF
v_call: TRBV20-1; j_call: TRBJ2-3; cdr3_aa: CSLRGRTDTDTQYF